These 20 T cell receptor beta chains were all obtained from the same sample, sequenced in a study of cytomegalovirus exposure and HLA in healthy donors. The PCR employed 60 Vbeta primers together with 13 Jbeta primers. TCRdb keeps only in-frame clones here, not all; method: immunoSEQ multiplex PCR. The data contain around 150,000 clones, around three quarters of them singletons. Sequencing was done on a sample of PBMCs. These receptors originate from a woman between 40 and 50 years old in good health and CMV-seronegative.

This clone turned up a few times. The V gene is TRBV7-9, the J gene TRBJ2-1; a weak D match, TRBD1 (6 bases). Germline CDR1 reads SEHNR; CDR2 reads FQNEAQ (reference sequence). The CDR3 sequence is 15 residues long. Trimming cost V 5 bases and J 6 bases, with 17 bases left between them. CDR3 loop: CASSLRTAEGNEQFF. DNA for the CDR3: TGTGCCAGCAGCCTACGGACAGCTGAAGGCAATGAGCAGTTCTTC.

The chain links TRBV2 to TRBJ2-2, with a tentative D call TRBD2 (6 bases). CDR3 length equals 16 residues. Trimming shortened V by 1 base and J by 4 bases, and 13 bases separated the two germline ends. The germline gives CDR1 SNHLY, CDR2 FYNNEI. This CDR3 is CASSEGLALATGELFF. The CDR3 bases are TGTGCCAGCAGTGAAGGTCTAGCGCTTGCCACCGGGGAGCTGTTTTTT. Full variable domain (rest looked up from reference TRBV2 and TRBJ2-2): EPEVTQTPSHQVTQMGQEVILRCVPISNHLYFYWYRQILGQKVEFLVSFYNNEISEKSEIFDDQFSVERPDGSNFTLKIRSTKLEDSAMYFCASSEGLALATGELFFGEGSRLTVL.

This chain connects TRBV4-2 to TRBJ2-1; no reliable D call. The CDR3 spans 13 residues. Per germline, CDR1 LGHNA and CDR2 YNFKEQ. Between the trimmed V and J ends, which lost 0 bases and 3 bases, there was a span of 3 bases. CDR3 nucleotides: TGTGCCAGCAGCCAAGACGGCTACAATGAGCAGTTCTTC. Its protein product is CASSQDGYNEQFF.

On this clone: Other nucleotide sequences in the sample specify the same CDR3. CDR3 loop: CATSRDRGEETQYF. Here the CDR3 DNA reads TGTGCCACCAGCAGAGATCGGGGAGAAGAGACCCAGTACTTC. V and J are TRBV15 and TRBJ2-5, with D possibly matching TRBD2 (5 bases). Trimming stripped 0 bases from V and 3 bases from J, with 8 bases between. This CDR3 has 14 residues. Per the germline V gene, CDR1 is LNHNV and CDR2 is YYDKDF (reference sequence). Together with reference TRBV15 and TRBJ2-5, the CDR3 gives the full variable domain: DAMVIQNPRYQVTQFGKPVTLSCSQTLNHNVMYWYQQKSSQAPKLLFHYYDKDFNNEADTPDNFQSRRPNTSFCFLDIRSPGLGDTAMYLCATSRDRGEETQYFGPGTRLLVL.

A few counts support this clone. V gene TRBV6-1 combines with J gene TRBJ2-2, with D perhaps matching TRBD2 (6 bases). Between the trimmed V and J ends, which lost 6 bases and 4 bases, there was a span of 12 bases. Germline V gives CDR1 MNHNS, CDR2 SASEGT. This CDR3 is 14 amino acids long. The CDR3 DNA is TGTGCCAGCAGGACGGGGGAGGCCACCGGGGAGCTGTTTTTT. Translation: CASRTGEATGELFF.

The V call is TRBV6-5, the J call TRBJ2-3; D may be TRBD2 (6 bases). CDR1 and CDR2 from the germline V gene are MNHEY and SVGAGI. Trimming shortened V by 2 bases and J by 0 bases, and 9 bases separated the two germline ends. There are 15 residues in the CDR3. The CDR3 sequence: CASSYGGKSTDTQYF. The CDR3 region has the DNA TGTGCCAGCAGTTACGGCGGGAAGAGCACAGATACGCAGTATTTT.

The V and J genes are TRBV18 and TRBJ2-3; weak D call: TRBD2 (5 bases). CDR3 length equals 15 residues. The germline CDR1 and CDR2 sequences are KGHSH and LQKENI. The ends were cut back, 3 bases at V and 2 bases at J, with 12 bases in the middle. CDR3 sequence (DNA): TGTGCCAGCTCACCCGCGGGCCGGGACACAGATACGCAGTATTTT. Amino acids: CASSPAGRDTDTQYF.

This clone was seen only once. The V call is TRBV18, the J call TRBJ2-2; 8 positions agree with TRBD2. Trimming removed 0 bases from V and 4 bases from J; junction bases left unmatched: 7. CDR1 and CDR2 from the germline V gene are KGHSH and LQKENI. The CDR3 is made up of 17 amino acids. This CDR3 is CASSPPQAGGFTGELFF. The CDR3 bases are TGTGCCAGCTCACCACCTCAGGCGGGAGGATTCACCGGGGAGCTGTTTTTT. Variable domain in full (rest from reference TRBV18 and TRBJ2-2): NAGVMQNPRHLVRRRGQEARLRCSPMKGHSHVYWYRQLPEEGLKFMVYLQKENIIDESGMPKERFSAEFPKEGPSILRIQQVVRGDSAAYFCASSPPQAGGFTGELFFGEGSRLTVL.

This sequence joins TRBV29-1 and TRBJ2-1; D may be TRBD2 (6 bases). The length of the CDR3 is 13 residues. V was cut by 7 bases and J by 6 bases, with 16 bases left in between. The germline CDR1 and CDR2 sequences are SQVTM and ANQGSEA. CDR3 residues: CSAPPRGSNEQFF. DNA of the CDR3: TGCAGCGCCCCGCCCCGGGGGTCCAATGAGCAGTTCTTC.

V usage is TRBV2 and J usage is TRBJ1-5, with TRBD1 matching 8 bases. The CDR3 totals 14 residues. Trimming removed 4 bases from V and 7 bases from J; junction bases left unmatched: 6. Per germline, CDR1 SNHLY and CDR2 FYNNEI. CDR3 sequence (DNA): TGTGCCAGCAGTGCCGGGACAGGCCGCCAGCCCCAGCATTTT. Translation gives CASSAGTGRQPQHF.

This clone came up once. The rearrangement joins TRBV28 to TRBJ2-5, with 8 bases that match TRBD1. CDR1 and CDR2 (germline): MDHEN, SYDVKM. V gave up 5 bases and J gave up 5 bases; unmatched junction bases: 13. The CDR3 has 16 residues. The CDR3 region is CASSDLGQGPLETQYF. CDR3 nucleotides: TGTGCCAGCAGTGACCTAGGACAGGGACCTCTCGAGACCCAGTACTTC.

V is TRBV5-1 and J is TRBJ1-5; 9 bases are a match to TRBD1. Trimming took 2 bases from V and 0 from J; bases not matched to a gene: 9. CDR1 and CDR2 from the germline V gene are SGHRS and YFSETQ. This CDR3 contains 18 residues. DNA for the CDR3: TGCGCCAGCAGCTTAGAACCCATGGGACAGGGTAGCAATCAGCCCCAGCATTTT. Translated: CASSLEPMGQGSNQPQHF.

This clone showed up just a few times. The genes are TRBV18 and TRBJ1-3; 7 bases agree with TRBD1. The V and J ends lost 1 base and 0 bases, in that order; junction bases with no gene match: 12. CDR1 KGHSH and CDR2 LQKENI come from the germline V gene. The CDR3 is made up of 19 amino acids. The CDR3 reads CASSPLHSGTVPSGNTIYF. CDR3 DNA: TGTGCCAGCTCACCACTCCACTCCGGGACAGTCCCCTCTGGAAACACCATATATTTT.

CDR3 sequence: CASSQEGIAGAPYEQFF. CDR3 DNA sequence: TGCGCCAGCAGCCAAGAGGGGATAGCGGGAGCACCATATGAGCAGTTCTTC. This chain uses TRBV4-1 with TRBJ2-1, with 9 positions matching TRBD2. The V segment lost 0 bases and the J segment 8 bases; nucleotides outside the gene matches: 11. This CDR3 spans 17 amino acids. Looked up from germline, CDR1 is MGHRA and CDR2 is YSYEKL.

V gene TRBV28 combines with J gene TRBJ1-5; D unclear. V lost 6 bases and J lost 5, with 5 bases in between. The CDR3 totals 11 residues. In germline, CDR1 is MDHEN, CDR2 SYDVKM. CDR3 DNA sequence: TGTGCCAGCAGCATTGATCAGCCCCAGCATTTT. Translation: CASSIDQPQHF.

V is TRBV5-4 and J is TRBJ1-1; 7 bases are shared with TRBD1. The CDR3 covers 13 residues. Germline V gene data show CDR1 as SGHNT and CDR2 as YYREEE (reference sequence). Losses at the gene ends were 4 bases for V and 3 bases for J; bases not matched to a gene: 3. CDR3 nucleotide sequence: TGTGCCAGCAGCCTAACAGGGGACACTGAAGCTTTCTTT. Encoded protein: CASSLTGDTEAFF.

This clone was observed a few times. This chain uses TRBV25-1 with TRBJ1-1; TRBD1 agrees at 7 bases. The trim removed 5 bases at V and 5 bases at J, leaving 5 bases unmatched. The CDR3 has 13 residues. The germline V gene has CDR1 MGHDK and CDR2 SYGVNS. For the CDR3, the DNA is TGTGCCAGCAGTAAGACAGGGTTGACTGAAGCTTTCTTT. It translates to CASSKTGLTEAFF.

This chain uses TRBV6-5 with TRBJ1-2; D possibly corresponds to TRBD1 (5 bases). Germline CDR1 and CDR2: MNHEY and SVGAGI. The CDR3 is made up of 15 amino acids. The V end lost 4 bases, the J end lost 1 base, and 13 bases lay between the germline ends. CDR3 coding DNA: TGTGCCAGCAGTTTACAGGAAGACTTTAACTATGGCTACACCTTC. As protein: CASSLQEDFNYGYTF.

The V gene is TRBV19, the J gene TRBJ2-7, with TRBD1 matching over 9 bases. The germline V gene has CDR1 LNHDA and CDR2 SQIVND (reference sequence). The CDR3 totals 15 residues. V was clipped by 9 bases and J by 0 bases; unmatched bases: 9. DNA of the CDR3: TGTGCCAGCCCCGGACAGGGGACGAGCTCCTACGAGCAGTACTTC. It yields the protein CASPGQGTSSYEQYF.

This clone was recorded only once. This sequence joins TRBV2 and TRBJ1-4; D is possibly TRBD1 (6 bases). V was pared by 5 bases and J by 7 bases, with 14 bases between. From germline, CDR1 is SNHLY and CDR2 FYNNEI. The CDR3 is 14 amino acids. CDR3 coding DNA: TGTGCCAGCAGTTCCCAGGGGTTGCGTGAAAAACTGTTTTTT. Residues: CASSSQGLREKLFF.